The next 27 T cell receptor beta chains were all read from a single sample in a study of T cell responses to AZD1222 COVID-19 vaccine. TCRdb's copy holds only in-frame clones and misses some; the assay was immunoSEQ multiplex PCR. The data show 100,000 to 130,000 clones, with more than 70% seen just once and 6% to 7% held by the top ten. Sequences were derived from peripheral blood, sampled on day 0 of AZD1222 vaccination. The receptors come from an adult in good health.

V usage is TRBV6-6 and J usage is TRBJ1-1; D might be TRBD1 (5 bases). CDR1 MNHNY and CDR2 SVGAGI come from the germline V gene (reference sequence). The CDR3 covers 15 residues. Trimming pared 5 bases from V and 3 bases from J, leaving 16 bases between. The CDR3 protein is CASSPVGQGDTEAFF. Written as DNA, the CDR3 is TGTGCCAGCAGTCCCGTCGGGCAGGGAGACACTGAAGCTTTCTTT.

The J gene is TRBJ2-5, the V gene TRBV9, with 9 bases aligning to TRBD2. Germline V gives CDR1 SGDLS, CDR2 YYNGEE. There are 14 residues in the CDR3. V shed 0 bases, J shed 5 bases, and the junction held 2 bases outside the gene matches. CDR3 DNA: TGTGCCAGCAGCGTAGGGCTAGCGGGGGAGACCCAGTACTTC. Translated, it gives CASSVGLAGETQYF.

V usage is TRBV7-2 and J usage is TRBJ2-7; 7 positions match TRBD1. V shed 5 bases, J shed 2 bases, and the junction held 12 bases outside the gene matches. This CDR3 has 16 residues. Germline V lookup: CDR1 SGHTA, CDR2 FQGNSA. CDR3 nucleotides: TGTGCCAGCAGCCGGCGGACAGGCTCTAGAACCTACGAGCAGTACTTC. This sequence encodes CASSRRTGSRTYEQYF.

The CDR3 bases are TGTGCCAGCAGTCTTGGTCGGTTAAGCTCCTACGAGCAGTACTTC. It encodes CASSLGRLSSYEQYF. V and J are TRBV6-5 and TRBJ2-7; D is unresolved. V was cut by 5 bases and J by 0 bases, with 14 bases left in between. Germline loops: CDR1 MNHEY, CDR2 SVGAGI. The CDR3 covers 15 residues.

The chain carries TRBV4-1 and TRBJ1-1, with D hard to call. Germline CDR1 reads MGHRA; CDR2 reads YSYEKL. This CDR3 is 15 amino acids long. The germline V and J ends were trimmed by 0 bases and 0 bases, with 8 bases remaining between them. The CDR3 loop is CASSQDQLMNTEAFF. CDR3 nucleotide sequence: TGCGCCAGCAGCCAAGACCAGTTGATGAACACTGAAGCTTTCTTT.

V gene TRBV19 combines with J gene TRBJ1-2; no definite D call. Germline CDR1 reads LNHDA; CDR2 reads SQIVND (reference sequence). CDR3 size: 12 residues. The V gene lost 5 bases and the J gene lost 4 bases, with 8 bases spanning the gap. CDR3: CASSEAIYGYTF. The CDR3 bases are TGTGCCAGTAGTGAAGCTATCTATGGCTACACCTTC.

The rearrangement joins TRBV7-9 to TRBJ2-3, with D perhaps matching TRBD1 (6 bases). V dropped 9 bases and J dropped 0 bases, with 16 bases sitting between them. Germline V lookup: CDR1 SEHNR, CDR2 FQNEAQ (reference sequence). The CDR3 is 15 amino acids. DNA of the CDR3: TGTGCCAGGGGGGCAGTCGAGTCTAGCACAGATACGCAGTATTTT. Encoded protein: CARGAVESSTDTQYF.

The chain couples TRBV29-1 to TRBJ2-3; D is uncertain. Trimming cost V 7 bases and J 3 bases, with 14 bases left between them. CDR1 and CDR2 (germline): SQVTM, ANQGSEA. The CDR3 contains 13 residues. CDR3 amino acids: CSAMGIGTDTQYF. In DNA form, the CDR3 reads TGCAGCGCAATGGGGATAGGGACAGATACGCAGTATTTT.

The rearrangement links TRBV30 to TRBJ2-7; 7 bases fit TRBD2. V shed 0 bases, J shed 6 bases, and the junction held 8 bases outside the gene matches. CDR1 is GTSNPN, CDR2 SVGIG, per germline (reference sequence). This CDR3 spans 14 amino acids. CDR3 DNA sequence: TGTGCCTGGAGTGTAGGGGCCCCGGGGGGCGAGCAGTACTTC. It encodes CAWSVGAPGGEQYF. The full variable domain, with the rest looked up from reference TRBV30 and TRBJ2-7, is SQTIHQWPATLVQPVGSPLSLECTVEGTSNPNLYWYRQAAGRGLQLLFYSVGIGQISSEVPQNLSASRPQDRQFILSSKKLLLSDSGFYLCAWSVGAPGGEQYFGPGTRLTVT.

The CDR3 coding sequence is TGTGCCAGCAGCTTAGCTGGTCTAGTGGTCACCGGGGAGCTGTTTTTT. Amino acid sequence: CASSLAGLVVTGELFF. The gene calls are TRBV7-9 and TRBJ2-2; no reliable D call. Germline CDR1 reads SEHNR; CDR2 reads FQNEAQ (reference sequence). This CDR3 spans 16 amino acids. Trimming pared 0 bases from V and 4 bases from J, leaving 12 bases between.

The V call is TRBV6-5, the J call TRBJ1-1; weak D call: TRBD1 (5 bases). Germline V lookup: CDR1 MNHEY, CDR2 SVGAGI. Trimming left V 2 bases short and J 11 bases short, with 9 bases between. This CDR3 region has 11 residues. Here the CDR3 DNA reads TGTGCCAGCAGTTACCAGGGTAAGGCTTTCTTT. Protein sequence: CASSYQGKAFF.

The chain is built from TRBV19 and TRBJ2-7; 13 bases map to TRBD2. V lost 4 bases, J lost 2 bases, and 5 bases stayed unmatched. The length of the CDR3 is 16 residues. Germline CDR1 reads LNHDA; CDR2 reads SQIVND (reference sequence). In DNA form, the CDR3 reads TGTGCCAGTAGTACCATACTAGCGGGAGGGGCCTACGAGCAGTACTTC. Translated, it gives CASSTILAGGAYEQYF.

The chain recombines TRBV7-2 with TRBJ2-7, with 8 nucleotides matching TRBD2. V lost 5 bases, J lost 2 bases, and 8 bases stayed unmatched. From germline, CDR1 is SGHTA and CDR2 FQGNSA. The CDR3 length is 15 residues. The CDR3 loop is CASSTRGGEAYEQYF. CDR3 sequence (DNA): TGTGCCAGCAGCACCCGGGGGGGTGAAGCCTACGAGCAGTACTTC.

Here the CDR3 DNA reads TGTGCCAGCAGTTTAGCCAGGGGGTACACCGGGGAGCTGTTTTTT. This encodes CASSLARGYTGELFF. V usage is TRBV28 and J usage is TRBJ2-2; TRBD1 aligns across 7 bases. V lost 2 bases to trimming and J lost 3 bases; unmatched junction nucleotides: 3. The germline gives CDR1 MDHEN, CDR2 SYDVKM. This CDR3 is 15 amino acids long.

The V call is TRBV4-3, the J call TRBJ2-3; TRBD2 aligns across 9 bases. The CDR3 is 18 residues long. Germline lookup yields CDR1 LGHNA and CDR2 YSLEER. The ends lost 5 bases at V and 1 base at J; junction bases unmatched: 13. As DNA, the CDR3 is TGCGCCAGCAGCAGAGAGGCGGGAGGGCCGCTTGGCACAGATACGCAGTATTTT. It encodes CASSREAGGPLGTDTQYF.

This clone showed up just a few times. J is TRBJ1-6 and V is TRBV5-6; tentatively, D is TRBD1 (5 bases). Trimming left V 4 bases short and J 0 bases short, with 17 bases between. Germline loops: CDR1 SGHDT, CDR2 YYEEEE. The CDR3 runs to 18 residues. CDR3 residues: CASSGLRAHSSYNSPLHF. CDR3 nucleotides: TGTGCCAGCAGCGGACTCAGGGCCCACAGCTCCTATAATTCACCCCTCCACTTT.

The chain carries TRBV6-2 or TRBV6-3 and TRBJ2-3; D is uncertain. The CDR3 sequence is 15 residues long. Germline V gives CDR1 MNHEY, CDR2 SVGEGT. Trimming cost V 4 bases and J 4 bases, with 15 bases left between them. CDR3 in amino acids: CASSWPASGPDTQYF. The CDR3 DNA reads as TGTGCCAGCAGTTGGCCAGCGTCGGGTCCAGATACGCAGTATTTT.

This clone has only a few counts. The chain couples TRBV7-3 to TRBJ2-6, with a weak D call TRBD1 (5 bases). Germline V gene data show CDR1 as SGHTA and CDR2 as FQGTGA. V lost 5 bases and J 0 bases, leaving 8 bases between the germline ends. The CDR3 extends over 15 amino acids. CDR3 DNA: TGTGCCAGCAGCCTGACAGTCTCTGGGGCCAACGTCCTGACTTTC. Its protein is CASSLTVSGANVLTF.

This clone has a handful of counts. The chain employs TRBV28 and TRBJ1-2; D gene ambiguous. Germline-derived CDR1 and CDR2 are MDHEN and SYDVKM. Deletions cut 4 bases from V and 4 bases from J, with 7 bases between. The CDR3 has 12 amino acids. The CDR3, as DNA: TGTGCCAGCAGTTCCGGGTCCTATGGCTACACCTTC. It encodes CASSSGSYGYTF.

The rearrangement joins TRBV6-6 to TRBJ1-1, with 10 bases identical to TRBD1. CDR3 length: 15 amino acids. The germline V gene has CDR1 MNHNY and CDR2 SVGAGI (reference sequence). Trimming cost V 4 bases and J 5 bases; bases outside gene matches: 7. The CDR3 reads CASSSPDRGITEAFF. The CDR3 DNA reads as TGTGCCAGCAGTTCCCCGGACAGGGGGATTACTGAAGCTTTCTTT.

In this sample, this clone turned up a few times. This chain connects TRBV5-4 to TRBJ2-7, with 9 bases fitting TRBD1. The germline gives CDR1 SGHNT, CDR2 YYREEE (reference sequence). V dropped 3 bases and J dropped 3; count of bases not matched to a gene: 7. The CDR3 has 15 amino acids. The CDR3 reads CASSSKDRGDYEQYF. The CDR3 region has the DNA TGTGCCAGCAGCTCTAAGGACAGGGGAGACTACGAGCAGTACTTC. The full variable domain, its missing parts supplied by reference TRBV5-4 and TRBJ2-7, is ETGVTQSPTHLIKTRGQQVTLRCSSQSGHNTVSWYQQALGQGPQFIFQYYREEENGRGNFPPRFSGLQFPNYSSELNVNALELDDSALYLCASSSKDRGDYEQYFGPGTRLTVT.

The V and J genes are TRBV11-2 and TRBJ2-1, with 11 bases fitting TRBD1. CDR1 is SGHAT and CDR2 is FQNNGV in the germline V gene. The CDR3 spans 16 residues. J lost 7 bases, V lost 5 bases, and 10 bases had no gene match. CDR3 amino acids: CASSPQGQGARNEQFF. CDR3 nucleotide sequence: TGTGCCAGCAGCCCCCAAGGACAGGGGGCGAGGAATGAGCAGTTCTTC. Complete variable domain (other parts from reference TRBV11-2 and TRBJ2-1): EAGVAQSPRYKIIEKRQSVAFWCNPISGHATLYWYQQILGQGPKLLIQFQNNGVVDDSQLPKDRFSAERLKGVDSTLKIQPAKLEDSAVYLCASSPQGQGARNEQFFGPGTRLTVL.

This rearrangement joins TRBV14 to TRBJ2-7; D not certain. This CDR3 contains 14 residues. The V end was cut by 0 bases, the J end by 7 bases, with 13 bases between. The germline V gene encodes CDR1 SGHDN and CDR2 FVKESK. The CDR3 sequence: CASSQDLSDREQYF. The CDR3 DNA reads as TGTGCCAGCAGCCAAGATCTTTCCGACCGGGAGCAGTACTTC.

The gene calls are TRBV2 and TRBJ1-2; D might be TRBD1 (6 bases). Germline V gene data show CDR1 as SNHLY and CDR2 as FYNNEI. Trimming shortened V by 7 bases and J by 3 bases, and 21 bases separated the two germline ends. CDR3 length: 16 residues. The CDR3: CASTLLRGSADYGYTF. CDR3 nucleotide sequence: TGTGCCAGCACCCTCCTGAGGGGGTCGGCTGACTATGGCTACACCTTC. The variable domain in full, completed from reference TRBV2 and TRBJ1-2, reads EPEVTQTPSHQVTQMGQEVILRCVPISNHLYFYWYRQILGQKVEFLVSFYNNEISEKSEIFDDQFSVERPDGSNFTLKIRSTKLEDSAMYFCASTLLRGSADYGYTFGSGTRLTVV.

The chain has TRBV5-6 and TRBJ2-7; D is perhaps TRBD1 or TRBD2 (6 bases each). In germline, CDR1 is SGHDT, CDR2 YYEEEE. The V gene lost 1 base and the J gene lost 1 base, with 9 bases spanning the gap. The CDR3 length is 14 residues. The CDR3: CASSLRGLSYEQYF. Written as DNA, the CDR3 is TGTGCCAGCAGCTTGCGGGGGCTTTCCTACGAGCAGTACTTC.

The rearrangement joins TRBV10-3 to TRBJ2-7; D not resolved. Between the trimmed V and J ends, which lost 4 bases and 2 bases, there was a span of 6 bases. The CDR3 is made up of 12 amino acids. Germline V gene data show CDR1 as ENHRY and CDR2 as SYGVKD. The CDR3 sequence: CAISGETYEQYF. The CDR3 bases are TGTGCCATCAGTGGGGAAACCTACGAGCAGTACTTC.

As for this clone: At one end the junction does not follow the germline gene, possibly because of a read error. The rearrangement joins TRBV10-3 to TRBJ1-2; D gene uncertain. The germline gives CDR1 ENHRY, CDR2 SYGVKD. CDR3 length: 15 residues. The CDR3 reads CAIAAEGAGNSGYTF. DNA for the CDR3: TGTGCCATCGCGGCCGAGGGAGCCGGGAACTCTGGCTACACCTTC.